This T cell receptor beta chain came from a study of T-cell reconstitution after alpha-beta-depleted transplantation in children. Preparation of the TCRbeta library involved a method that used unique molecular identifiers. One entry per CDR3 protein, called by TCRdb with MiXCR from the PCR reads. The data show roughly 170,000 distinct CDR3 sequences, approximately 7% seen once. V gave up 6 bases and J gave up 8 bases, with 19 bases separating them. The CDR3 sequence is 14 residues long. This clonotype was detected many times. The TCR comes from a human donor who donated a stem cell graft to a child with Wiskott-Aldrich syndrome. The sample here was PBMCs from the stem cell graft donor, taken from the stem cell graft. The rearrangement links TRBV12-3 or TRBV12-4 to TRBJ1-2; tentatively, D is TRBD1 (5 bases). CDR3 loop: CASSPGGGLRGYTF. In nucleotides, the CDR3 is TGTGCCAGCAGCCCCGGGGGGGGGTTAAGGGGCTACACCTTC.